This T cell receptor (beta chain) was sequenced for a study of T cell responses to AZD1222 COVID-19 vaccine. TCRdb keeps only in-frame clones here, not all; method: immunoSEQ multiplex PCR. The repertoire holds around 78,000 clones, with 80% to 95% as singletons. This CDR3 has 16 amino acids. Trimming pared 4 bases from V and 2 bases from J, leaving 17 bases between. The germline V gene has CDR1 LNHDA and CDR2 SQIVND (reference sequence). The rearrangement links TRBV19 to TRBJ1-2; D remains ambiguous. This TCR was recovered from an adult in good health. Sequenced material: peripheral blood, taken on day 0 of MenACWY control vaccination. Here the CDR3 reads CASSTFGLGTNYGYTF. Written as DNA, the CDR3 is TGTGCCAGTAGTACATTCGGGTTGGGAACGAACTATGGCTACACCTTC.